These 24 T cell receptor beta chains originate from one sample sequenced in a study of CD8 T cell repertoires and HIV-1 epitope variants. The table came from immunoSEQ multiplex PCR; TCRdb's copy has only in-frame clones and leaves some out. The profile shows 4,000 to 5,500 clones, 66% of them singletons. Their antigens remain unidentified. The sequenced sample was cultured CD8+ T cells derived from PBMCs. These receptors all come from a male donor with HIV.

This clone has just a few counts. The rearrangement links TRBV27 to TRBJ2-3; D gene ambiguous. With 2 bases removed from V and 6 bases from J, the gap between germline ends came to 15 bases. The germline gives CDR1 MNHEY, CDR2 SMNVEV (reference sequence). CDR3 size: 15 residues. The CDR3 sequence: CASSLVLASADTQYF. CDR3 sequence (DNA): TGTGCCAGCAGTTTAGTTTTGGCGTCGGCGGATACGCAGTATTTT.

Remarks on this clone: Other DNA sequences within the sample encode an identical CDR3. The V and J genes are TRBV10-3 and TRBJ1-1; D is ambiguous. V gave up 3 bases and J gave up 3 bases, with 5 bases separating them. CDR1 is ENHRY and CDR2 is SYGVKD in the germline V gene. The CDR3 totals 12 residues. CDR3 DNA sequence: TGTGCCATCAGTGAAGGCGACACTGAAGCTTTCTTT. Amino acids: CAISEGDTEAFF.

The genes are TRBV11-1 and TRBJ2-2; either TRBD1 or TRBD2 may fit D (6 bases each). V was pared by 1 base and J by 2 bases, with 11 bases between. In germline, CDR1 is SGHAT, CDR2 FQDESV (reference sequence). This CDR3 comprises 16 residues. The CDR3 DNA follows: TGTGCCAGCAGCTTAGAGGGGGGCTTCAACACCGGGGAGCTGTTTTTT. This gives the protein CASSLEGGFNTGELFF.

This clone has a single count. CDR3 region: CASSGTAGYTF. CDR3 bases: TGTGCCAGCTCCGGGACAGCTGGCTACACCTTC. This sequence joins TRBV28 and TRBJ1-2; 7 nucleotides match TRBD1. V dropped 8 bases and J dropped 7; count of bases not matched to a gene: 4. This CDR3 has 11 residues. From germline, CDR1 is MDHEN and CDR2 SYDVKM.

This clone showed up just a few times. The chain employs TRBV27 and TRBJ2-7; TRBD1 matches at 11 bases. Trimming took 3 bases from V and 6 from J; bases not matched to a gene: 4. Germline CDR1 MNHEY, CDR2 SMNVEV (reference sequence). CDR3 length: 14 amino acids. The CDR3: CASSFGQGAIEQYF. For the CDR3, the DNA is TGTGCCAGCAGTTTCGGACAGGGGGCTATCGAGCAGTACTTC.

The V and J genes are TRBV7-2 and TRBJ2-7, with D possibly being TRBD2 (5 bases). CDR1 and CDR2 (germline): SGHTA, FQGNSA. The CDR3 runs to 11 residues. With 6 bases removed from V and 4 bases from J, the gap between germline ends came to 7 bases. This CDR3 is CASSRGYEQYF. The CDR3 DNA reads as TGTGCCAGCAGTCGAGGGTACGAGCAGTACTTC.

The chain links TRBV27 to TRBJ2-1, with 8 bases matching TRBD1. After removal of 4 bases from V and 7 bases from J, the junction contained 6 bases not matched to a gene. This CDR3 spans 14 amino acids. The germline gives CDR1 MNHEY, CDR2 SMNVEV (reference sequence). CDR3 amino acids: CASSSRTGINEQFF. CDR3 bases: TGTGCCAGCAGTTCCCGGACAGGGATAAATGAGCAGTTCTTC.

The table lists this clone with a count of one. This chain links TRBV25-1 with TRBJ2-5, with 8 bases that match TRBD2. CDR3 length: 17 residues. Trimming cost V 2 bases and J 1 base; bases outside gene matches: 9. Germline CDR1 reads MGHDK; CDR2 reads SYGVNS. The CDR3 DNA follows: TGTGCCAGCAGTGAAGCCACTAGCGGTCAATCCCAAGAGACCCAGTACTTC. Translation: CASSEATSGQSQETQYF.

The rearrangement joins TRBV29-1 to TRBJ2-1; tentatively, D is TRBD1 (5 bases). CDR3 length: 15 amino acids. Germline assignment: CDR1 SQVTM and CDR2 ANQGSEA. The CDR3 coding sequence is TGCAGTTTACGCCGTGGGGCAGGGCTGGGCAATGAGCAGTTCTTC. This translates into CSLRRGAGLGNEQFF.

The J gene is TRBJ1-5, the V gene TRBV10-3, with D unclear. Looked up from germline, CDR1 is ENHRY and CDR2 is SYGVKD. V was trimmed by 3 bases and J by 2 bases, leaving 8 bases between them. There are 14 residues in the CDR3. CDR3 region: CAISDRGGNQPQHF. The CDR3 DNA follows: TGTGCCATCAGTGATCGGGGTGGCAATCAGCCCCAGCATTTT.

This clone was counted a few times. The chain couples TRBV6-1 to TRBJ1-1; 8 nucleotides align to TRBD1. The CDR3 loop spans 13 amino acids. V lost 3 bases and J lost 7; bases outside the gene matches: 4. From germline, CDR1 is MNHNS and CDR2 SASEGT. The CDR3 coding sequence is TGTGCCAGCAGTGAGACAGGGGTTAGTGAAGCTTTCTTT. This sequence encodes CASSETGVSEAFF.

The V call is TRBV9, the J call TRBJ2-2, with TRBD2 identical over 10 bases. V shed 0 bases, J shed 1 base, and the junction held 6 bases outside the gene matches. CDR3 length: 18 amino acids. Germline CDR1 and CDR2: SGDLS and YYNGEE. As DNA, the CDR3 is TGTGCCAGCAGCGTAGCTAAAACTAGCGGGATGAACACCGGGGAGCTGTTTTTT. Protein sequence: CASSVAKTSGMNTGELFF. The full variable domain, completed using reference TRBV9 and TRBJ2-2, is DSGVTQTPKHLITATGQRVTLRCSPRSGDLSVYWYQQSLDQGLQFLIQYYNGEERAKGNILERFSAQQFPDLHSELNLSSLELGDSALYFCASSVAKTSGMNTGELFFGEGSRLTVL.

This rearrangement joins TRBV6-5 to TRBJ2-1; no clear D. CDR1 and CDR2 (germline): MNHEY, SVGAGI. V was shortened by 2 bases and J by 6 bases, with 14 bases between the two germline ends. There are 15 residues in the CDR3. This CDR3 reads CASSYARSSLNEQFF. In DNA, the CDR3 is TGTGCCAGCAGTTACGCTAGGTCCTCTCTCAATGAGCAGTTCTTC.

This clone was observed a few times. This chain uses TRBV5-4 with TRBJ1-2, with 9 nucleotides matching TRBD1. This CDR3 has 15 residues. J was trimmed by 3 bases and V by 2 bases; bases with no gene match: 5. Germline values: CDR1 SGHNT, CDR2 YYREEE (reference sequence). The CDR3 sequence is CASSFIGQGYYGYTF. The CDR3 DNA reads TGTGCCAGCAGCTTTATTGGACAGGGGTACTATGGCTACACCTTC. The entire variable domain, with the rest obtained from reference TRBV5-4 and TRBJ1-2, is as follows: ETGVTQSPTHLIKTRGQQVTLRCSSQSGHNTVSWYQQALGQGPQFIFQYYREEENGRGNFPPRFSGLQFPNYSSELNVNALELDDSALYLCASSFIGQGYYGYTFGSGTRLTVV.

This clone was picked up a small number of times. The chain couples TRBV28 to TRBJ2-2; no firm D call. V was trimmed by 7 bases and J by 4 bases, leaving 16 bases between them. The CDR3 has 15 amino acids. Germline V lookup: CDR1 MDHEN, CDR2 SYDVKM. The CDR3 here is CASTPIRASTGELFF. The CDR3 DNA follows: TGTGCCAGCACCCCCATCCGGGCCTCCACCGGGGAGCTGTTTTTT. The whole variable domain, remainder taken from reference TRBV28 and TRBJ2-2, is DVKVTQSSRYLVKRTGEKVFLECVQDMDHENMFWYRQDPGLGLRLIYFSYDVKMKEKGDIPEGYSVSREKKERFSLILESASTNQTSMYLCASTPIRASTGELFFGEGSRLTVL.

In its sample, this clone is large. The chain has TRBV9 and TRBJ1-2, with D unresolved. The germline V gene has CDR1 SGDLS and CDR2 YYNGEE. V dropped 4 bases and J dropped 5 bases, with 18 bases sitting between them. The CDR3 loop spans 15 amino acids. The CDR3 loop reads CASSFVGSGAYGYTF. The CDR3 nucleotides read TGTGCCAGCAGCTTCGTAGGGTCTGGAGCTTATGGCTACACCTTC.

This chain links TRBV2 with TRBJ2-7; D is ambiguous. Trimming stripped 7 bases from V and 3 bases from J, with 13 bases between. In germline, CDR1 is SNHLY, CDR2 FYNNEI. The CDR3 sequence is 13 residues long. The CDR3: CASKDVPGYEQYF. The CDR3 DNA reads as TGTGCCAGCAAGGACGTTCCGGGCTACGAGCAGTACTTC.

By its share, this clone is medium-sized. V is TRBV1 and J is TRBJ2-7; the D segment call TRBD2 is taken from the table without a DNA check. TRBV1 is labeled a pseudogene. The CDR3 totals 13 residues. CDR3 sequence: CTSSHSLRYEQYF. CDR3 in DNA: TGCACCAGCAGCCATTCTCTGCGGTACGAGCAGTACTTC.

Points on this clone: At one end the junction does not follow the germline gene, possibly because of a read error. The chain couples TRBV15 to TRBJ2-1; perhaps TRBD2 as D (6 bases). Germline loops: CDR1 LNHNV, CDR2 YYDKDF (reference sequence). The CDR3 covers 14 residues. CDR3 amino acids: CATSRSQAGNGQFF. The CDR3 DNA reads TGTGCCACCAGCAGAAGCCAGGCGGGGAATGGGCAGTTCTTC.

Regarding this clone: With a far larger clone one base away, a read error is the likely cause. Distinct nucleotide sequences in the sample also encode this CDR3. CDR3 DNA sequence: TGTGCCAGCAGCCAAGATCCCCCAGACTTGGACTATGGCTACACCTTC. Residues: CASSQDPPDLDYGYTF. The chain employs TRBV7-3 and TRBJ1-2; the D is unclear. The CDR3 is 16 residues long. The germline V and J ends were trimmed by 5 bases and 3 bases, with 19 bases remaining between them. From germline, CDR1 is SGHTA and CDR2 FQGTGA.

The CDR3 DNA reads as TGTGCCAGCAGTGAAAGCGTTAGGGAGCAGTACTTC. This gives the protein CASSESVREQYF. The chain couples TRBV2 to TRBJ2-7; the D is unclear. Trimming took 2 bases from V and 7 from J, leaving 9 bases between them. The CDR3 spans 12 residues. Germline V gives CDR1 SNHLY, CDR2 FYNNEI.

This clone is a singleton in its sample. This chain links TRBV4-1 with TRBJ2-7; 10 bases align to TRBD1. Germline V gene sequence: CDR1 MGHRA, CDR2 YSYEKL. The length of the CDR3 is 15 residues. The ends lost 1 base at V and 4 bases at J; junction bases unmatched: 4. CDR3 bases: TGCGCCAGCAGCCAAGGCGACAGGGGGCATTACGAGCAGTACTTC. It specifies CASSQGDRGHYEQYF.

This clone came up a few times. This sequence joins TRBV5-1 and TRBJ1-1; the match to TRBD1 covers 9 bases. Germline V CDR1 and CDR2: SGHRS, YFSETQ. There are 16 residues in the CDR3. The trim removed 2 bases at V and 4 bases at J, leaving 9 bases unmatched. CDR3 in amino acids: CASSLIRQGGSTEAFF. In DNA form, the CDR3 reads TGCGCCAGCAGCTTAATCCGACAGGGGGGGAGCACTGAAGCTTTCTTT.

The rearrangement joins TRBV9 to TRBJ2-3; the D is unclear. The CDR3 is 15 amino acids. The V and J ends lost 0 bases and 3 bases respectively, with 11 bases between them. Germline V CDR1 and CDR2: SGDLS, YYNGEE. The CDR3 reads CASSVDPASTDTQYF. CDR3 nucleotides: TGTGCCAGCAGCGTAGACCCAGCCAGTACAGATACGCAGTATTTT.